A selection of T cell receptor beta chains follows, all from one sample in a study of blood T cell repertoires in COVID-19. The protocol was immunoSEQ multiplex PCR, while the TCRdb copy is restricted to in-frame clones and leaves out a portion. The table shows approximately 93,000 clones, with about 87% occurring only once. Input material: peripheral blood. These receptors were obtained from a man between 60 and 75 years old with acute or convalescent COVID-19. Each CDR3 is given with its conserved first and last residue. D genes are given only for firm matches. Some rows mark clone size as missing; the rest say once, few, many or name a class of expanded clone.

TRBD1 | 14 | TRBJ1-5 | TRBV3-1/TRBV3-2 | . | CASSQGQGNQPQHF | TGTGCCAGCAGCCAAGGACAGGGTAATCAGCCCCAGCATTTT
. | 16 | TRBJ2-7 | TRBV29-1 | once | CSVEVIGAGVGYEQYF | TGCAGCGTTGAGGTTATTGGGGCAGGGGTAGGCTACGAGCAGTACTTC
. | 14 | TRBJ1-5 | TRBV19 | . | CASSSQGQGQPQHF | TGTGCCAGTAGTTCACAGGGCCAGGGGCAGCCCCAGCATTTT
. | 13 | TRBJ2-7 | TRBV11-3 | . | CASSPGGHQEQYF | TGTGCCAGCAGCCCCGGCGGGCATCAGGAGCAGTACTTC
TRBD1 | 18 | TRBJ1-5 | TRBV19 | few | CASSIDPDRGDYNQPQHF | TGTGCCAGTAGTATAGACCCGGACAGGGGCGATTACAATCAGCCCCAGCATTTT
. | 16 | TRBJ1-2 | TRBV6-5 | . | CASSYARVRGNYGYTF | TGTGCCAGCAGTTACGCGAGGGTACGGGGAAACTATGGCTACACCTTC
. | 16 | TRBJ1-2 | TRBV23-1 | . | CASSQLRRRQNYGYTF | TGCGCCAGCAGTCAACTTCGGCGGAGGCAGAACTATGGCTACACCTTC
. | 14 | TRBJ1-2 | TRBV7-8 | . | CASSLVAGARGYTF | TGTGCCAGCAGCTTAGTGGCTGGGGCGCGGGGCTACACCTTC
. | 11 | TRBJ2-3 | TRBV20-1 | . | CSAARQLTQYF | TGCAGTGCTGCCCGACAACTTACGCAGTATTTT
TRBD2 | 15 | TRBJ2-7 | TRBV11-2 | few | CASSFSTSGGYEQYF | TGTGCCAGCAGTTTCTCCACTAGCGGGGGCTACGAGCAGTACTTC
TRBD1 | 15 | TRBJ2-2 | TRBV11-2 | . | CASKLGTGGTGELFF | TGTGCCAGCAAACTCGGGACAGGGGGCACCGGGGAGCTGTTTTTT
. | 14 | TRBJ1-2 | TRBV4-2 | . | CASSQPGNYYGYTF | TGTGCCAGCAGCCAACCGGGGAACTACTATGGCTACACCTTC
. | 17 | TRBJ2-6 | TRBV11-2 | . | CASSTTRSSTGANVLTF | TGTGCCAGCAGCACGACAAGAAGCAGCACTGGGGCCAACGTCCTGACTTTC
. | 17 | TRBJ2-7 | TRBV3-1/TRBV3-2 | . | CASSQDNRGQSPYEQYF | TGTGCCAGCAGCCAAGATAATAGGGGCCAAAGCCCCTACGAGCAGTACTTC
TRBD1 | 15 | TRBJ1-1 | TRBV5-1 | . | CASSWTGQGNTEAFF | TGCGCCAGCAGCTGGACTGGACAGGGGAACACTGAAGCTTTCTTT
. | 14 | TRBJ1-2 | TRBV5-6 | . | CASSPRGQNYGYTF | TGTGCCAGCAGCCCCCGTGGACAGAACTATGGCTACACCTTC
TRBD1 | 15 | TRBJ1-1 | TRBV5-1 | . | CASSPGQGLNTEAFF | TGCGCCAGCTCACCGGGACAGGGTTTGAACACTGAAGCTTTCTTT
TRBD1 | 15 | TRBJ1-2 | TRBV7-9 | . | CASSLLTGTGGGYTF | TGTGCCAGCAGCTTGCTAACCGGGACAGGGGGTGGCTACACCTTC
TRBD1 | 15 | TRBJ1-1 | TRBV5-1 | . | CASSSSTGVVTEAFF | TGCGCCAGCAGCTCCTCGACAGGGGTGGTCACTGAAGCTTTCTTT
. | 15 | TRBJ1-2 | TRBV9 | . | CASTPVGGVVYGYTF | TGTGCCAGCACCCCAGTCGGAGGGGTTGTCTATGGCTACACCTTC
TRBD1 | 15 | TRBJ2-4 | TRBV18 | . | CASSPGQGATNIQYF | TGTGCCAGCTCACCAGGACAGGGCGCAACAAACATTCAGTACTTC
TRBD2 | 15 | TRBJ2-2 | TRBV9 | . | CASSVAGGAGGELFF | TGTGCCAGCAGCGTAGCGGGGGGAGCAGGCGGGGAGCTGTTTTTT